A single sample gave rise to the 26 T cell receptor beta chains below, sequenced in a study of blood T cell repertoires in COVID-19. Method: immunoSEQ multiplex PCR; TCRdb's copy keeps in-frame clones and lacks some. The table lists tens of thousands of clones, around 83% of them singletons. Sequencing input: peripheral blood. Receptor source: a man aged 30 to 39 with COVID-19, enrolled during active disease.

V and J are TRBV9 and TRBJ2-2; 8 positions agree with TRBD1. CDR1 SGDLS and CDR2 YYNGEE come from the germline V gene. The junction had 3 bases not matched to a gene; V was cut back by 0 bases and J by 5 bases. The CDR3 loop spans 15 amino acids. The CDR3 is CASSVAGGATGELFF. CDR3 DNA: TGTGCCAGCAGCGTAGCAGGGGGCGCAACCGGGGAGCTGTTTTTT.

V gene TRBV25-1 combines with J gene TRBJ2-5; 9 nucleotides match TRBD1. This CDR3 contains 17 residues. V was clipped by 4 bases and J by 4 bases; unmatched bases: 13. The germline CDR1 and CDR2 sequences are MGHDK and SYGVNS. The DNA for the CDR3 is TGTGCCAGCAGTGGCGGTCTAGGGACAGGGCGGGTAGAGACCCAGTACTTC. Its protein is CASSGGLGTGRVETQYF.

The chain recombines TRBV14 with TRBJ2-1, with 8 bases lining up with TRBD2. V dropped 4 bases and J dropped 8; count of bases not matched to a gene: 16. CDR3 length: 17 amino acids. Germline V gene data show CDR1 as SGHDN and CDR2 as FVKESK. The DNA of the CDR3 is TGTGCCAGCAGCCTAAACACCGGGACTAGATATCCCCATGAGCAGTTCTTC. This translates into CASSLNTGTRYPHEQFF.

The DNA of the CDR3 is TGTGCCAGTAGTATGGGCCAGGGTTGGCAGCCCCAGCATTTT. Its translation is CASSMGQGWQPQHF. The V call is TRBV19, the J call TRBJ1-5; tentatively, D is TRBD1 (5 bases). With 3 bases removed from V and 7 bases from J, the gap between germline ends came to 13 bases. From germline, CDR1 is LNHDA and CDR2 SQIVND (reference sequence). This CDR3 is 14 amino acids long.

The genes are TRBV9 and TRBJ2-6, with a possible D match to TRBD1 (6 bases). This CDR3 spans 19 amino acids. The V gene lost 9 bases and the J gene lost 1 base, with 26 bases spanning the gap. The germline gives CDR1 SGDLS, CDR2 YYNGEE. This CDR3 is CAIVPPQNGGASGANVLTF. The CDR3 nucleotides read TGTGCCATCGTCCCCCCCCAGAATGGGGGCGCGTCTGGGGCCAACGTCCTGACTTTC.

The chain joins TRBV5-1 to TRBJ2-3; TRBD1 is a possible D gene (6 bases). CDR3 size: 13 residues. The V end was cut by 4 bases, the J end by 7 bases, with 13 bases between. In germline, CDR1 is SGHRS, CDR2 YFSETQ. The CDR3 bases are TGCGCCAGCAGCAGCTTACAGGGATATACGCAGTATTTT. Its translation is CASSSLQGYTQYF.

The rearrangement uses TRBV27 and TRBJ1-1; 9 bases line up with TRBD1. V dropped 5 bases and J dropped 5; count of bases not matched to a gene: 9. The CDR3 extends over 15 amino acids. Germline CDR1 reads MNHEY; CDR2 reads SMNVEV (reference sequence). CDR3 nucleotide sequence: TGTGCCAGCAGTCCTCGACAGGGGGGTTGGACTGAAGCTTTCTTT. This gives the protein CASSPRQGGWTEAFF.

The chain carries TRBV28 and TRBJ2-7, with TRBD2 as a possible D gene (6 bases). This CDR3 contains 16 residues. CDR1 and CDR2 from the germline V gene are MDHEN and SYDVKM. The germline V and J ends were trimmed by 6 bases and 1 base, with 19 bases remaining between them. The CDR3 nucleotides are TGTGCCAGCAGAGGGGCCACGCGGGGCACGTCCTACGAGCAGTACTTC. Amino acids: CASRGATRGTSYEQYF.

This chain connects TRBV5-4 to TRBJ2-5, with 9 bases that match TRBD1. Trimming at V came to 5 bases and at J to 1 base, leaving 6 bases not matched to a gene. The germline gives CDR1 SGHNT, CDR2 YYREEE (reference sequence). The CDR3 has 15 amino acids. CDR3 DNA: TGTGCCAGCAGTCCGACAGGGGGTCGCCAAGAGACCCAGTACTTC. Translating gives CASSPTGGRQETQYF.

This clone was detected only a few times. The gene calls are TRBV19 and TRBJ1-1, with 7 bases aligning to TRBD1. This CDR3 has 15 amino acids. V dropped 6 bases and J dropped 6; count of bases not matched to a gene: 13. CDR1 is LNHDA and CDR2 is SQIVND in the germline V gene (reference sequence). This CDR3 reads CASRTLLGGAAEAFF. The CDR3 coding sequence is TGTGCCAGTAGAACCCTTTTAGGGGGCGCAGCTGAAGCTTTCTTT.

The chain carries TRBV9 and TRBJ2-7; TRBD2 aligns across 7 bases. Per the germline V gene, CDR1 is SGDLS and CDR2 is YYNGEE. CDR3 length equals 18 residues. V was clipped by 3 bases and J by 3 bases; unmatched bases: 18. The DNA for the CDR3 is TGTGCCAGCAGCGAGGGGACCGGGACTACAGTAGAACGCTACGAGCAGTACTTC. This codes for CASSEGTGTTVERYEQYF. The complete variable domain, with remaining parts taken from reference TRBV9 and TRBJ2-7, reads DSGVTQTPKHLITATGQRVTLRCSPRSGDLSVYWYQQSLDQGLQFLIQYYNGEERAKGNILERFSAQQFPDLHSELNLSSLELGDSALYFCASSEGTGTTVERYEQYFGPGTRLTVT.

V and J are TRBV3-1 (or the pseudogene TRBV3-2) and TRBJ2-3, with D perhaps TRBD1 (6 bases). This CDR3 contains 14 residues. From germline, CDR1 is LGHDT and CDR2 YNNKEL (reference sequence). The germline V and J ends were trimmed by 3 bases and 1 base, with 8 bases remaining between them. The DNA of the CDR3 is TGTGCCAGCAGCCAGGGGGCTGGCACAGATACGCAGTATTTT. Translating gives CASSQGAGTDTQYF.

The chain has TRBV6-2 or TRBV6-3 and TRBJ2-1; 11 positions agree with TRBD1. V lost 2 bases to trimming and J lost 4 bases; unmatched junction nucleotides: 4. CDR3 length: 16 residues. CDR1 and CDR2 from the germline V gene are MNHEY and SVGEGT. The CDR3 DNA is TGTGCCAGCAGTTACACGGGACAGGGGGGGTACAATGAGCAGTTCTTC. Translation: CASSYTGQGGYNEQFF.

J is TRBJ2-3 and V is TRBV10-2; no clear D gene. Trimming took 7 bases from V and 2 from J, leaving 10 bases between them. Germline values: CDR1 WSHSY, CDR2 SAAADI. The CDR3 is made up of 13 amino acids. DNA for the CDR3: TGCGCCAGCAATATCCGAGCCACAGATACGCAGTATTTT. It translates to CASNIRATDTQYF.

There are a few counts of this clone. The rearrangement joins TRBV13 to TRBJ2-7, with 7 bases aligning to TRBD1. The germline CDR1 and CDR2 sequences are PRHDT and FYEKMQ (reference sequence). V shed 2 bases, J shed 2 bases, and the junction held 0 bases outside the gene matches. The CDR3 sequence is 13 residues long. CDR3 nucleotide sequence: TGTGCCAGCAGCTTACAGGGGGCCTACGAGCAGTACTTC. Amino acids: CASSLQGAYEQYF.

The gene calls are TRBV14 and TRBJ2-7, with 9 bases that match TRBD2. The CDR3 runs to 16 residues. Germline CDR1 reads SGHDN; CDR2 reads FVKESK. Losses at the gene ends were 3 bases for V and 6 bases for J; bases not matched to a gene: 12. CDR3 residues: CASSHRGSSGRTEQYF. The CDR3 coding sequence is TGTGCCAGCAGCCACCGGGGGTCGAGCGGGAGGACCGAGCAGTACTTC.

This clone has just a few counts. The V and J genes are TRBV5-4 and TRBJ2-3; D possibly corresponds to TRBD1 (5 bases). This CDR3 spans 16 amino acids. Germline CDR1 SGHNT, CDR2 YYREEE (reference sequence). V was clipped by 0 bases and J by 2 bases, with 13 bases between them. CDR3 coding DNA: TGTGCCAGCAGCTTGGGGACATACATGCACACAGATACGCAGTATTTT. Protein product: CASSLGTYMHTDTQYF. Variable domain in full (rest from reference TRBV5-4 and TRBJ2-3): ETGVTQSPTHLIKTRGQQVTLRCSSQSGHNTVSWYQQALGQGPQFIFQYYREEENGRGNFPPRFSGLQFPNYSSELNVNALELDDSALYLCASSLGTYMHTDTQYFGPGTRLTVL.

This rearrangement joins TRBV12-5 to TRBJ2-3; 11 bases fit TRBD2. The CDR3 has 15 residues. The germline CDR1 and CDR2 sequences are LGHNT and FRNRAP. The V and J ends lost 1 base and 5 bases, in that order; junction bases with no gene match: 2. The DNA of the CDR3 is TGTGCTAGTGGTTTGGGCCTAGCGGGAGGAGATACGCAGTATTTT. It specifies CASGLGLAGGDTQYF.

This clone is a singleton in its sample. The chain combines TRBV5-4 with TRBJ1-1; 8 bases line up with TRBD1. Germline CDR1 reads SGHNT; CDR2 reads YYREEE (reference sequence). V was clipped by 5 bases and J by 10 bases; unmatched bases: 7. The CDR3 spans 12 residues. The CDR3 protein is CASSFGQGRAFF. CDR3 nucleotide sequence: TGTGCCAGCAGTTTTGGACAGGGCAGAGCTTTCTTT.

This chain links TRBV5-4 with TRBJ2-7, with a tentative D call TRBD2 (5 bases). The CDR3 sequence is 14 residues long. In germline, CDR1 is SGHNT, CDR2 YYREEE (reference sequence). V was pared by 1 base and J by 0 bases, with 8 bases between. CDR3 bases: TGTGCCAGCAGCTTGCGAGGGCGCTCCTACGAGCAGTACTTC. This gives the protein CASSLRGRSYEQYF.

The rearrangement uses TRBV28 and TRBJ1-2, with 7 bases identical to TRBD1. Looked up from germline, CDR1 is MDHEN and CDR2 is SYDVKM. The junction had 15 bases not matched to a gene; V was cut back by 2 bases and J by 6 bases. CDR3 length equals 17 residues. The CDR3 here is CASSLTSGQQTWDGYTF. The CDR3 DNA is TGTGCCAGCAGTTTAACGTCGGGACAGCAAACCTGGGATGGCTACACCTTC.

The V gene is TRBV28, the J gene TRBJ2-1, with TRBD2 matching over 13 bases. V shed 6 bases and J 7 bases; nucleotides not matched to a gene: 6. CDR1 and CDR2 from the germline V gene are MDHEN and SYDVKM. The CDR3 covers 15 residues. This CDR3 is CASRLAGGYPNEQFF. The CDR3 DNA follows: TGTGCCAGCAGACTAGCGGGGGGGTACCCTAATGAGCAGTTCTTC.

This clone showed up just a few times. This sequence joins TRBV7-2 and TRBJ1-6, with TRBD1 matching 9 bases. The CDR3 sequence is 15 residues long. Germline CDR1 SGHTA, CDR2 FQGNSA. The V and J ends lost 5 bases and 5 bases, in that order; junction bases with no gene match: 4. The CDR3 spells CASSPGTGNNSPLHF. In nucleotides, the CDR3 is TGTGCCAGCAGCCCCGGGACAGGGAATAATTCACCCCTCCACTTT.

The chain is built from TRBV9 and TRBJ2-5; weak D call: TRBD1 (6 bases). Trimming left V 3 bases short and J 5 bases short, with 17 bases between. The V gene's germline CDR1 is SGDLS and CDR2 YYNGEE. The CDR3 extends over 15 amino acids. Here the CDR3 DNA reads TGTGCCAGCAGCGACCCCGAGGGGGTAAACGAGACCCAGTACTTC. Translation: CASSDPEGVNETQYF.

The chain employs TRBV4-1 and TRBJ1-6; TRBD1 is a possible D gene (6 bases). The CDR3 spans 16 residues. V lost 4 bases, J lost 8 bases, and 18 bases lay in between. Germline V gene sequence: CDR1 MGHRA, CDR2 YSYEKL. The CDR3 DNA sequence: TGCGCCAGCAGCCTCTATATCCACAGGGAAGATTCACCCCTCCACTTT. As protein: CASSLYIHREDSPLHF.

This clone has only a few counts. J is TRBJ2-2 and V is TRBV5-1; no definite D call. The V end lost 8 bases, the J end lost 1 base, and 12 bases lay between the germline ends. Germline V gene sequence: CDR1 SGHRS, CDR2 YFSETQ. The CDR3 is 14 residues long. The CDR3 region is CASSIGVNTGELFF. CDR3 DNA: TGCGCCAGTTCTATCGGAGTGAACACCGGGGAGCTGTTTTTT.